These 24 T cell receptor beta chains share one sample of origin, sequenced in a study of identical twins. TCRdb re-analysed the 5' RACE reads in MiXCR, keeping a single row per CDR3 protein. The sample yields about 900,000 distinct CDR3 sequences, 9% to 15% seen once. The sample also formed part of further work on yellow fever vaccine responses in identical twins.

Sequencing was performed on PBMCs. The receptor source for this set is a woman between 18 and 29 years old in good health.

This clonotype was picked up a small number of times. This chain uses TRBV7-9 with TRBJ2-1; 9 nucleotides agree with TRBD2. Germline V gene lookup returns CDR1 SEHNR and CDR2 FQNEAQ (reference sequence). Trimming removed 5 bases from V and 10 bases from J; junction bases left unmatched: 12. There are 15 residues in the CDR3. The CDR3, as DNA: TGTGCCAGCAGCCCCCGGACTAGCGTGGGTGAGGAGCAGTTCTTC. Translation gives CASSPRTSVGEEQFF.

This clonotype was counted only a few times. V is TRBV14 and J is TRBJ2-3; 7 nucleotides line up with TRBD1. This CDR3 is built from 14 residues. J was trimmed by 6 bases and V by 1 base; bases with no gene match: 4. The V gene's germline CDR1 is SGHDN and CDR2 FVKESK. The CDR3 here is CASSQVRQGDTQYF. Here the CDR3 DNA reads TGTGCCAGCAGCCAAGTGAGACAGGGTGATACGCAGTATTTT.

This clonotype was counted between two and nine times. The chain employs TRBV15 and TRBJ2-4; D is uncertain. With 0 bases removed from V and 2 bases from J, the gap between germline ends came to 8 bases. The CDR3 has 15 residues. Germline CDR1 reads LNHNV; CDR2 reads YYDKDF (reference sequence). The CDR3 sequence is CATSRDMVSKNIQYF. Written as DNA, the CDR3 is TGTGCCACCAGCAGAGATATGGTTTCCAAAAACATTCAGTACTTC. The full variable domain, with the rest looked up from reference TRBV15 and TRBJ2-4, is DAMVIQNPRYQVTQFGKPVTLSCSQTLNHNVMYWYQQKSSQAPKLLFHYYDKDFNNEADTPDNFQSRRPNTSFCFLDIRSPGLGDTAMYLCATSRDMVSKNIQYFGAGTRLSVL.

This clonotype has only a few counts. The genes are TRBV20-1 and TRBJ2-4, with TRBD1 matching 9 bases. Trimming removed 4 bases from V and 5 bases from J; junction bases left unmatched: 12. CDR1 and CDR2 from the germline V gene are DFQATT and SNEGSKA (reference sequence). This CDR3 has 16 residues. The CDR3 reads CSATQTGGGGENIQYF. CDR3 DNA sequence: TGCAGTGCTACTCAAACAGGGGGCGGAGGGGAAAACATTCAGTACTTC.

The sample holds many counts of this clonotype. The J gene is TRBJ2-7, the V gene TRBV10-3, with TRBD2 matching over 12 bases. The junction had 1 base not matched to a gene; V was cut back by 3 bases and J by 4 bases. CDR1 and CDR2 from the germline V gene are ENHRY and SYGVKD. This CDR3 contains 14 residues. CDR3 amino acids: CAISETSGRYEQYF. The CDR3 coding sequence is TGTGCCATCAGTGAAACTAGCGGGAGGTACGAGCAGTACTTC.

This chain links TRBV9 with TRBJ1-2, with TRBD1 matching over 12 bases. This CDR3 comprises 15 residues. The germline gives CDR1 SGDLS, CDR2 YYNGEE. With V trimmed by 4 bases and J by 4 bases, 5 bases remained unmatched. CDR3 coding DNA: TGTGCCAGCAGCCCGGGACAGGGGGCGATCTATGGCTACACCTTC. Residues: CASSPGQGAIYGYTF.

CDR3 bases: TGTGCCAGCAGCAATCCCCCTAGGAAAGAGACCCAGTACTTC. Translating gives CASSNPPRKETQYF. The chain combines TRBV7-9 with TRBJ2-5; D gene ambiguous. The CDR3 covers 14 residues. V was trimmed by 5 bases and J by 3 bases, leaving 13 bases between them. Germline V gene data show CDR1 as SEHNR and CDR2 as FQNEAQ (reference sequence).

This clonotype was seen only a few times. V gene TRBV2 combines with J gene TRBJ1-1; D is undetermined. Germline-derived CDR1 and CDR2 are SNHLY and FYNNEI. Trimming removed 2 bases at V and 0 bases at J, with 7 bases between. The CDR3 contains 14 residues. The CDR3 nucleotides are TGTGCCAGCAGTGAATCAGGCGTGAACACTGAAGCTTTCTTT. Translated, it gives CASSESGVNTEAFF.

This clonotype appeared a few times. CDR3 amino acids: CASSPRYGAEAFF. CDR3 DNA sequence: TGTGCCAGCAGCCCCCGGTACGGGGCTGAAGCTTTCTTT. The chain links TRBV3-1 to TRBJ1-1, with D hard to call. The CDR3 covers 13 residues. The V gene lost 4 bases and the J gene lost 6 bases, with 12 bases spanning the gap. The germline V gene has CDR1 LGHDT and CDR2 YNNKEL (reference sequence).

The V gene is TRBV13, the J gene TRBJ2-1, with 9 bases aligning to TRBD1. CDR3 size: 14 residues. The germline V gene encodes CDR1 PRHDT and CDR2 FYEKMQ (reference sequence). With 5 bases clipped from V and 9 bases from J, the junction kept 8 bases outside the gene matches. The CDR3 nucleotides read TGTGCCAGCAGCCCCGGACAGGGGCGGGGTGAGCAGTTCTTC. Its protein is CASSPGQGRGEQFF.

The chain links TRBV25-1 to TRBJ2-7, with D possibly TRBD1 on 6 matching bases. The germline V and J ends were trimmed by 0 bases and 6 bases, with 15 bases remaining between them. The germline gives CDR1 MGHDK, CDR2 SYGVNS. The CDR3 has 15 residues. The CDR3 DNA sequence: TGTGCCAGCAGTGAATACAGGACAGATACACCCGAGCAGTACTTC. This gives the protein CASSEYRTDTPEQYF.

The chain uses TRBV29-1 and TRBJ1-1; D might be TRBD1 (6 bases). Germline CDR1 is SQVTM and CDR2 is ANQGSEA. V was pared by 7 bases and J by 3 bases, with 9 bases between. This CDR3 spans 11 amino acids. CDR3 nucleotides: TGCAGCGGATACAGGGACACTGAAGCTTTCTTT. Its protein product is CSGYRDTEAFF.

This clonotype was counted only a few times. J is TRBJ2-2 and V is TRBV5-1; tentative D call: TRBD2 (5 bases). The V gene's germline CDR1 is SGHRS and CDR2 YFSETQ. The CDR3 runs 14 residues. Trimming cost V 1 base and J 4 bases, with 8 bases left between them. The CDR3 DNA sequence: TGCGCCAGCAGCTTGACGGGAATCACCGGGGAGCTGTTTTTT. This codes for CASSLTGITGELFF.

CDR3 sequence reads: CASSFSGSASYNEQFF. In DNA, the CDR3 is TGTGCCAGCAGCTTTAGCGGGAGCGCCTCCTACAATGAGCAGTTCTTC. The chain uses TRBV11-3 and TRBJ2-1; TRBD2 aligns across 9 bases. CDR1 SGHNT and CDR2 YENEEA come from the germline V gene. V shed 3 bases and J 0 bases; nucleotides not matched to a gene: 3. The CDR3 is 16 amino acids.

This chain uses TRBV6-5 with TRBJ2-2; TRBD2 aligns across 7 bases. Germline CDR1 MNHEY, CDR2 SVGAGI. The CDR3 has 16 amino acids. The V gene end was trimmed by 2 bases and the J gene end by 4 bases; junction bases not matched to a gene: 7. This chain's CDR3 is CASSYPGGDSTGELFF. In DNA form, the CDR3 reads TGTGCCAGCAGTTACCCGGGAGGAGATTCCACCGGGGAGCTGTTTTTT.

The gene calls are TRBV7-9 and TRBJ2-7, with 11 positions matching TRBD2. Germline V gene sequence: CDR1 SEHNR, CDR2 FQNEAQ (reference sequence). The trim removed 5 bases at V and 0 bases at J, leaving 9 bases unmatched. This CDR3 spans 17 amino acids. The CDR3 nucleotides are TGTGCCAGCAGCCACCGGCCCGGGACTAGCGGCTCCTACGAGCAGTACTTC. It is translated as CASSHRPGTSGSYEQYF.

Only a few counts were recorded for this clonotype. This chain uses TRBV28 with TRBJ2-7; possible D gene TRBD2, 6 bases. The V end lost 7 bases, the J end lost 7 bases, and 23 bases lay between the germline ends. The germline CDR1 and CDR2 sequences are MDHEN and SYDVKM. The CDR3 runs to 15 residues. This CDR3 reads CASTPSRDSPGEQYF. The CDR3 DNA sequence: TGTGCCAGCACCCCTTCCCGGGACTCCCCAGGGGAGCAGTACTTC.

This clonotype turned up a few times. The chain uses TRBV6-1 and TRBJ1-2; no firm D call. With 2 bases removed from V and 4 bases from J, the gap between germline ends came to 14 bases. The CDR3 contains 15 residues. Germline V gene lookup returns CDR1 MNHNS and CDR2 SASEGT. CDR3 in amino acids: CASSETQVTSYGYTF. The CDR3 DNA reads TGTGCCAGCAGTGAAACCCAGGTTACCTCCTATGGCTACACCTTC.

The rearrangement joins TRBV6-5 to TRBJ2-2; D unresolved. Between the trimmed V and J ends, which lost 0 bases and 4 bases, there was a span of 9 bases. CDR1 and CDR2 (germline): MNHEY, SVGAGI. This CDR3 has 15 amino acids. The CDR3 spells CASSYSIGPTGELFF. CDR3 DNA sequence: TGTGCCAGCAGTTACTCGATAGGGCCCACCGGGGAGCTGTTTTTT.

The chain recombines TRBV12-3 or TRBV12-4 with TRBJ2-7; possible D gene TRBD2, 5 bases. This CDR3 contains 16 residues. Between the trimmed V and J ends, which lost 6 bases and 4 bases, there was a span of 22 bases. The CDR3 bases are TGTGCCAGCAGCCAAACTTACGGACCCTCGGGGTACGAGCAGTACTTC. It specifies CASSQTYGPSGYEQYF.

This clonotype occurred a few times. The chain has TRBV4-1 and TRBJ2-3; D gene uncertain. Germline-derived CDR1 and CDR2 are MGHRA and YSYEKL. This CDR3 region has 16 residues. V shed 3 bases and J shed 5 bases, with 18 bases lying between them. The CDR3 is CASSHLGKEDRDTQYF. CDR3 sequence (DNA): TGCGCCAGCAGCCATCTAGGGAAAGAAGATCGAGATACGCAGTATTTT.

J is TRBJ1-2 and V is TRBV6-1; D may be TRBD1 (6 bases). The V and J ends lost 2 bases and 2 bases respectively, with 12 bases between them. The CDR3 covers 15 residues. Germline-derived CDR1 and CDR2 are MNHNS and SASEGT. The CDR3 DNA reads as TGTGCCAGCAGTGAAAGTTGGGGGGGCAACTATGGCTACACCTTC. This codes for CASSESWGGNYGYTF.

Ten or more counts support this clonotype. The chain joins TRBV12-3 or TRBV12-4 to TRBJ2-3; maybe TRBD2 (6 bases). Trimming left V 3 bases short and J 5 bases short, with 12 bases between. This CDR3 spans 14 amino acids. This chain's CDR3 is CASSLALAEDTQYF. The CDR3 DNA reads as TGTGCCAGCAGTTTGGCACTAGCCGAAGATACGCAGTATTTT.

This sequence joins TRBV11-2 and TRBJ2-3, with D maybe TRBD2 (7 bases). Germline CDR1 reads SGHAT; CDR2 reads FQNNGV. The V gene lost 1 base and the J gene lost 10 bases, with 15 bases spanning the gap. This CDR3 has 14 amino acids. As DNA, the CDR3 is TGTGCCAGCAGCTTAGCAAGTACGGGGGGCGCGCAGTATTTT. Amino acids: CASSLASTGGAQYF.